This T cell receptor (beta chain) was identified in a study of glioma-infiltrating T cells after dendritic cell vaccination. Time point denoted: after dendritic cell vaccination, including at tumor progression/relapse. Patients had residual fresh-frozen tumor tissue and more than two years of survival data. Before vaccination, two weeks after the third vaccination, and at progression, PBMC were collected. This CDR3 has 14 residues. V gave up 0 bases and J gave up 8 bases; unmatched junction bases: 5. The germline V gene has CDR1 GTSNPN and CDR2 SVGIG (reference sequence). Findings and limits, study-wide: Few patients contributed both blood and tumor specimens.

The primer mix had 60 V beta and 13 J beta primers. Sequencing was performed with immunoSEQ multiplex PCR; in TCRdb, only in-frame clones are kept and a portion is missing. The sample carries 72,000 or so clones, roughly 84% recorded once. Regarding this clone: Its antigen is unidentified.

The V and J genes are TRBV30 and TRBJ1-4; TRBD1 aligns across 8 bases. The clonotype originates from a human donor with glioblastoma. This sample comprised blood, obtained after dendritic cell vaccination. The CDR3 DNA reads as TGTGCCTGGAGTGTACGGGGACAGGCGGAAAAACTGTTTTTT. Translation: CAWSVRGQAEKLFF.